This T cell receptor (beta chain) was sequenced in a study of blood T cell repertoires in COVID-19. Germline V CDR1 and CDR2: LGHDT, YNNKEL (reference sequence). J was trimmed by 9 bases and V by 10 bases; bases with no gene match: 14. The CDR3 length is 14 residues. This clone was recorded only once. In the authors' workflow: Amplifying reference gene primers gave estimates of nucleated cell counts. Here immunoSEQ multiplex PCR was the method, and the copy in TCRdb shows in-frame clones only, minus some. That table supplies the V and J calls and clone size; D and trimming were determined from the DNA. The sample carries approximately 180,000 clones, about 79% recorded once.

V and J are TRBV3-1 (or the pseudogene TRBV3-2) and TRBJ2-1, with 8 bases fitting TRBD1. The sample consisted of peripheral blood. The receptor was derived from a woman between 65 and 79 years old with acute or convalescent COVID-19. CDR3 amino acids: CATQGASTNSEQFF. The DNA of the CDR3 is TGTGCCACCCAGGGGGCTAGCACAAATAGTGAGCAGTTCTTC.